A single T cell receptor beta chain is shown here with its context. This entry comes from a study of T cells in Graves' hyperthyroidism and ophthalmopathy. CDR3 length equals 14 residues. Between the trimmed V and J ends, which lost 6 bases and 7 bases, there was a span of 18 bases. RNA transcripts gave rise to amplified TCR beta CDR3 regions. The TCR CDR3 first-round RT-PCR relied on the HTBI primer set. TCRdb fed the multiplex PCR reads into MiXCR, producing one record per CDR3 protein. The data contain about 270,000 distinct CDR3 sequences, 20% to 25% of them singletons. The J gene is TRBJ1-1, the V gene TRBV12-3 or TRBV12-4; D not resolved. The sequencing input was blood. The clonotype was recovered from a man aged 25-45 years with Graves' ophthalmopathy. The CDR3 sequence: CASSLKVGPGEAFF. The DNA of the CDR3 is TGTGCCAGCAGCTTAAAGGTTGGGCCTGGTGAAGCTTTCTTT.